These 32 T cell receptor beta chains came from one sample sequenced in a study of CD4 T cells in relation to SARS-CoV-2 and coronaviruses. Produced via immunoSEQ multiplex PCR; TCRdb's table is partial and in-frame only. The sample contains about 56,000 clones, just over 90% of which appear only once. What was sequenced was naive CD4+ T cells from PBMCs. Sample subset: naive CD4+ T cells isolated by negative enrichment. These receptors were obtained from an adult with COVID-19.

J is TRBJ1-5 and V is TRBV3-1 (or the pseudogene TRBV3-2), with TRBD1 as a possible D gene (5 bases). Trimming removed 1 base at V and 8 bases at J, with 9 bases between. The CDR3 loop spans 13 amino acids. The V gene's germline CDR1 is LGHDT and CDR2 YNNKEL (reference sequence). CDR3 nucleotides: TGTGCCAGCAGCCAAGCGGGGGAGAAGCCCCAGCATTTT. It specifies CASSQAGEKPQHF.

The chain uses TRBV29-1 and TRBJ1-1; maybe TRBD1 (5 bases). Germline CDR1 is SQVTM and CDR2 is ANQGSEA. CDR3 length: 13 amino acids. V dropped 4 bases and J dropped 6 bases, with 15 bases sitting between them. In nucleotides, the CDR3 is TGCAGCGTTGCGAAGCTCCTGGGGCCTGAAGCTTTCTTT. Translation gives CSVAKLLGPEAFF.

This clone came up once. This chain joins TRBV3-1 (or the pseudogene TRBV3-2) and TRBJ2-2; TRBD2 aligns across 10 bases. The V gene end was trimmed by 8 bases and the J gene end by 4 bases; junction bases not matched to a gene: 1. Germline V gene data show CDR1 as LGHDT and CDR2 as YNNKEL (reference sequence). The length of the CDR3 is 13 residues. For the CDR3, the DNA is TGTGCCAGCCAGCGGGAGGGCACCGGGGAGCTGTTTTTT. It is translated as CASQREGTGELFF.

The genes are TRBV19 and TRBJ2-1; TRBD2 aligns across 14 bases. Per germline, CDR1 LNHDA and CDR2 SQIVND (reference sequence). Trimming took 4 bases from V and 9 from J; bases not matched to a gene: 8. This CDR3 is built from 16 residues. The CDR3 here is CASSTTSGRALIEQFF. CDR3 bases: TGTGCCAGTAGTACGACTAGCGGGAGGGCCCTGATTGAGCAGTTCTTC.

The chain joins TRBV6-5 to TRBJ2-5; D uncertain. The V gene's germline CDR1 is MNHEY and CDR2 SVGAGI. V dropped 6 bases and J dropped 1 base, with 12 bases sitting between them. The CDR3 consists of 14 residues. The CDR3 DNA is TGTGCCAGCAGGGGCAAACGGCTCCAAGAGACCCAGTACTTC. It encodes CASRGKRLQETQYF.

This chain uses TRBV18 with TRBJ1-1, with 12 bases lining up with TRBD1. After removal of 6 bases from V and 4 bases from J, the junction contained 6 bases not matched to a gene. The length of the CDR3 is 15 residues. Germline lookup yields CDR1 KGHSH and CDR2 LQKENI. CDR3 sequence (DNA): TGTGCCAGCTCGGTTGGGACAGGGGGCGGCACTGAAGCTTTCTTT. It is translated as CASSVGTGGGTEAFF.

The chain is built from TRBV13 and TRBJ2-4; D unresolved. CDR1 and CDR2 from the germline V gene are PRHDT and FYEKMQ (reference sequence). Between the trimmed V and J ends, which lost 2 bases and 0 bases, there was a span of 5 bases. The CDR3 has 14 amino acids. CDR3 in amino acids: CASSLLLAKNIQYF. CDR3 DNA sequence: TGTGCCAGCAGCTTACTTCTAGCCAAAAACATTCAGTACTTC.

V and J are TRBV20-1 and TRBJ2-2; 10 bases fit TRBD2. The CDR3 extends over 14 amino acids. Germline V CDR1 and CDR2: DFQATT, SNEGSKA (reference sequence). V lost 3 bases to trimming and J lost 7 bases; unmatched junction nucleotides: 5. The CDR3 DNA reads TGCAGTGCTAGTAGCGGGAGGCGGATCGGGGAGCTGTTTTTT. It is translated as CSASSGRRIGELFF.

The rearrangement joins TRBV28 to TRBJ2-1; D is undetermined. V lost 6 bases to trimming and J lost 4 bases, with 16 bases between them. Germline CDR1 is MDHEN and CDR2 is SYDVKM. CDR3 length: 15 residues. This CDR3 reads CASSPSVLGYNEQFF. In DNA, the CDR3 is TGTGCCAGCAGCCCCTCGGTCCTTGGTTACAATGAGCAGTTCTTC.

The gene calls are TRBV6-6 and TRBJ2-1; 10 nucleotides agree with TRBD2. Trimming at V came to 6 bases and at J to 8 bases, leaving 7 bases not matched to a gene. CDR1 and CDR2 (germline): MNHNY, SVGAGI (reference sequence). CDR3 length equals 14 residues. In DNA, the CDR3 is TGTGCCAGCAGGCTAGCGGGAGACTTGCATGAGCAGTTCTTC. This sequence encodes CASRLAGDLHEQFF.

The chain combines TRBV5-1 with TRBJ1-1, with D uncertain. Trimming left V 0 bases short and J 0 bases short, with 3 bases between. This CDR3 region has 13 residues. The germline CDR1 and CDR2 sequences are SGHRS and YFSETQ. The DNA for the CDR3 is TGCGCCAGCAGCTTGGGAGTGAACACTGAAGCTTTCTTT. Protein sequence: CASSLGVNTEAFF.

V and J are TRBV24-1 and TRBJ2-1; a weak D match, TRBD2 (5 bases). The germline gives CDR1 KGHDR, CDR2 SFDVKD. The CDR3 totals 16 residues. Trimming removed 3 bases from V and 0 bases from J, with 11 bases in between. The CDR3 sequence is CATSDQDSSSYNEQFF. The DNA for the CDR3 is TGTGCCACCAGTGATCAGGACTCTAGCTCCTACAATGAGCAGTTCTTC.

The chain combines TRBV11-2 with TRBJ1-2, with D unresolved. The CDR3 runs 16 residues. V dropped 1 base and J dropped 2 bases, with 14 bases sitting between them. Germline CDR1 SGHAT, CDR2 FQNNGV. The CDR3 coding sequence is TGTGCCAGCAGCTTAGTGCAGCTAGTCAGAAACTATGGCTACACCTTC. It yields the protein CASSLVQLVRNYGYTF.

V usage is TRBV27 and J usage is TRBJ1-1; D perhaps matches TRBD1 (6 bases). Per germline, CDR1 MNHEY and CDR2 SMNVEV (reference sequence). Trimming pared 3 bases from V and 5 bases from J, leaving 19 bases between. The CDR3 extends over 16 amino acids. Here the CDR3 DNA reads TGTGCCAGCAGTTTTTTCGGTGACAGGCCCCGTACTGAAGCTTTCTTT. This encodes CASSFFGDRPRTEAFF.

The genes are TRBV5-6 and TRBJ2-5; perhaps TRBD2 as D (7 bases). V shed 4 bases and J shed 5 bases, with 18 bases lying between them. This CDR3 is 15 amino acids long. CDR1 is SGHDT and CDR2 is YYEEEE in the germline V gene. The CDR3 spells CASSQGRGARETQYF. Here the CDR3 DNA reads TGTGCCAGCAGCCAGGGGAGGGGGGCCCGCGAGACCCAGTACTTC.

This clone was picked up one time. The rearrangement links TRBV12-2 to TRBJ2-7. TRBV12-2 is a pseudogene. CDR3 length equals 17 residues. This CDR3 is CASRNPRWGTARYEQYF. For the CDR3, the DNA is TGTGCAAGTCGCAACCCTAGGTGGGGGACCGCTCGCTACGAGCAGTACTTC.

The V call is TRBV20-1, the J call TRBJ2-7; D gene unclear. The CDR3 is 12 residues long. The V and J ends lost 3 bases and 3 bases respectively, with 9 bases between them. Germline assignment: CDR1 DFQATT and CDR2 SNEGSKA (reference sequence). In nucleotides, the CDR3 is TGCAGTGCTAGTTTGGTCAGCTACGAGCAGTACTTC. Translated: CSASLVSYEQYF.

This chain links TRBV19 with TRBJ2-1; TRBD2 aligns across 7 bases. J was trimmed by 9 bases and V by 3 bases; bases with no gene match: 14. Looked up from germline, CDR1 is LNHDA and CDR2 is SQIVND (reference sequence). This CDR3 comprises 16 residues. Here the CDR3 reads CASSIRLAAGRSEQFF. The CDR3 bases are TGTGCCAGTAGTATCCGTCTAGCGGCGGGGAGGAGTGAGCAGTTCTTC.

The chain employs TRBV7-8 and TRBJ2-7; 7 bases align to TRBD1. V was pared by 6 bases and J by 2 bases, with 4 bases of the junction left unmatched. The CDR3 contains 13 residues. Germline lookup yields CDR1 SGHVS and CDR2 FQNEAQ. The CDR3 spells CASRYRGTYEQYF. The CDR3 bases are TGTGCCAGCAGATACAGGGGAACCTACGAGCAGTACTTC.

This rearrangement joins TRBV19 to TRBJ1-2, with 9 bases aligning to TRBD1. There are 14 residues in the CDR3. Looked up from germline, CDR1 is LNHDA and CDR2 is SQIVND (reference sequence). With 7 bases clipped from V and 3 bases from J, the junction kept 6 bases outside the gene matches. The CDR3 spells CASTGQGRHYGYTF. CDR3 nucleotide sequence: TGTGCCAGTACGGGACAGGGAAGGCACTATGGCTACACCTTC.

The chain has TRBV9 and TRBJ2-1; D uncertain. The germline CDR1 and CDR2 sequences are SGDLS and YYNGEE. This CDR3 spans 15 amino acids. The V end lost 6 bases, the J end lost 6 bases, and 19 bases lay between the germline ends. CDR3 nucleotides: TGTGCCAGCACCCCTGAGAGCACCCCCGCCAATGAGCAGTTCTTC. Encoded protein: CASTPESTPANEQFF.

J is TRBJ1-1 and V is TRBV12-3 or TRBV12-4, with D unresolved. Deletions cut 3 bases from V and 0 bases from J, with 5 bases between. This CDR3 spans 13 amino acids. The CDR3 DNA is TGTGCCAGCAGTTTGGAGATGAACACTGAAGCTTTCTTT. Amino acid sequence: CASSLEMNTEAFF.

The chain is built from TRBV28 and TRBJ2-5, with 8 bases that match TRBD1. The junction had 7 bases not matched to a gene; V was cut back by 6 bases and J by 7 bases. Germline V lookup: CDR1 MDHEN, CDR2 SYDVKM. The CDR3 spans 13 residues. The CDR3 here is CASRPGGVGTQYF. CDR3 sequence (DNA): TGTGCCAGCAGACCAGGGGGCGTAGGGACCCAGTACTTC.

The chain joins TRBV28 to TRBJ2-7; D call uncertain. The CDR3 length is 12 residues. V lost 3 bases to trimming and J lost 6 bases, with 9 bases between them. Germline V gene sequence: CDR1 MDHEN, CDR2 SYDVKM. CDR3 coding DNA: TGTGCCAGCAGTTTGATATTCGGCGAGCAGTACTTC. Protein sequence: CASSLIFGEQYF.

The chain carries TRBV5-5 and TRBJ2-3; D is possibly TRBD2 (5 bases). The CDR3 loop spans 18 amino acids. Per the germline V gene, CDR1 is SGHKS and CDR2 is YYEKEE (reference sequence). V lost 4 bases, J lost 2 bases, and 23 bases lay in between. CDR3 residues: CASSEDLARKRVTDTQYF. CDR3 bases: TGTGCCAGCAGCGAGGACTTAGCGCGGAAGAGGGTCACAGATACGCAGTATTTT.

This chain links TRBV7-3 with TRBJ2-5, with a possible D match to TRBD2 (6 bases). In germline, CDR1 is SGHTA, CDR2 FQGTGA. V dropped 6 bases and J dropped 3 bases, with 17 bases sitting between them. CDR3 length: 15 residues. As DNA, the CDR3 is TGTGCCAGCAGTTTCAATTCGGGAGCAAAAGAGACCCAGTACTTC. Encoded protein: CASSFNSGAKETQYF. Variable domain in full (rest from reference TRBV7-3 and TRBJ2-5): GAGVSQTPSNKVTEKGKYVELRCDPISGHTALYWYRQSLGQGPEFLIYFQGTGAADDSGLPNDRFFAVRPEGSVSTLKIQRTERGDSAVYLCASSFNSGAKETQYFGPGTRLLVL.

The V call is TRBV3-1 (or the pseudogene TRBV3-2), the J call TRBJ2-1; 8 bases line up with TRBD2. Losses at the gene ends were 2 bases for V and 9 bases for J; bases not matched to a gene: 3. The germline CDR1 and CDR2 sequences are LGHDT and YNNKEL (reference sequence). The CDR3 loop spans 13 amino acids. CDR3 in DNA: TGTGCCAGCAGCCAAACACGGGAGGGTGAGCAGTTCTTC. This translates into CASSQTREGEQFF.

The rearrangement links TRBV30 to TRBJ1-5; 8 bases are a match to TRBD1. The CDR3 consists of 13 residues. CDR1 GTSNPN and CDR2 SVGIG come from the germline V gene (reference sequence). Germline trimming cut 4 bases from V and 5 bases from J; bases unmatched to any gene: 4. The CDR3 here is CAWTQGAYQPQHF. In nucleotides, the CDR3 is TGTGCCTGGACCCAGGGGGCCTATCAGCCCCAGCATTTT.

The chain carries TRBV6-2 or TRBV6-3 and TRBJ2-3; 10 nucleotides align to TRBD1. From germline, CDR1 is MNHEY and CDR2 SVGEGT. The trim removed 5 bases at V and 4 bases at J, leaving 9 bases unmatched. The length of the CDR3 is 16 residues. The CDR3 DNA reads TGTGCCAGCAGTCAATGGGGCGGGACAGGGGCAGATACGCAGTATTTT. Its translation: CASSQWGGTGADTQYF.

V and J are TRBV28 and TRBJ1-5; the D gene is possibly TRBD1 (6 bases). Trimming removed 7 bases from V and 4 bases from J, with 8 bases in between. Germline loops: CDR1 MDHEN, CDR2 SYDVKM. This CDR3 is built from 12 residues. The CDR3 bases are TGTGCCAGCAAAGGGGGAAATCAGCCCCAGCATTTT. Translating gives CASKGGNQPQHF.

J is TRBJ2-3 and V is TRBV30, with TRBD2 matching 11 bases. The CDR3 length is 14 residues. Germline lookup yields CDR1 GTSNPN and CDR2 SVGIG (reference sequence). The ends lost 4 bases at V and 2 bases at J; junction bases unmatched: 2. The CDR3 region is CAWKTSGNTDTQYF. The CDR3 bases are TGTGCCTGGAAGACTAGCGGGAACACAGATACGCAGTATTTT.

V gene TRBV7-2 combines with J gene TRBJ2-7; tentative D call: TRBD2 (7 bases). V was cut by 6 bases and J by 3 bases, with 12 bases left in between. Germline V gives CDR1 SGHTA, CDR2 FQGNSA. This CDR3 is 13 amino acids long. Here the CDR3 DNA reads TGTGCCAGCAGTGCGGGGGCTAGCTACGAGCAGTACTTC. Amino acids: CASSAGASYEQYF.